A single sample gave rise to the 32 T cell receptor beta chains below, sequenced in a study of response to subunit inactivated influenza vaccine. TCRdb used MiXCR to reprocess the RT-PCR reads, holding one entry per CDR3 protein. The table has hundreds of thousands of distinct CDR3 sequences, roughly 13% seen once. The sample here was PBMCs from blood, taken approximately 15 days before vaccination. Receptor source: a man between 50 and 59 years old who received an inactivated influenza vaccine.

Ten or more counts support this clonotype. V and J are TRBV18 and TRBJ1-6; no reliable D call. The V gene lost 3 bases and the J gene lost 10 bases, with 10 bases spanning the gap. CDR1 and CDR2 (germline): KGHSH, LQKENI. This CDR3 is 13 amino acids long. For the CDR3, the DNA is TGTGCCAGCTCACCTGGCCCCGGATCACCCCTCCACTTT. Amino acids: CASSPGPGSPLHF.

This chain uses TRBV15 with TRBJ2-6; D gene unclear. The V and J ends lost 6 bases and 0 bases respectively, with 6 bases between them. Germline V gene data show CDR1 as LNHNV and CDR2 as YYDKDF (reference sequence). There are 14 residues in the CDR3. As DNA, the CDR3 is TGTGCCACCAGAACCCCCTCTGGGGCCAACGTCCTGACTTTC. Translated: CATRTPSGANVLTF.

The V gene is TRBV12-3 or TRBV12-4, the J gene TRBJ2-2; 10 bases align to TRBD1. V lost 5 bases to trimming and J lost 4 bases; unmatched junction nucleotides: 7. The CDR3 extends over 16 amino acids. The CDR3 region is CASSLEGTGVTGELFF. Written as DNA, the CDR3 is TGTGCCAGCAGTCTTGAGGGGACAGGGGTCACCGGGGAGCTGTTTTTT.

CDR3 sequence: CASRRTSGEEETQYF. The CDR3 region has the DNA TGTGCCAGCAGACGCACTAGCGGGGAAGAAGAGACCCAGTACTTC. The V call is TRBV28, the J call TRBJ2-5; 10 positions match TRBD2. The V gene's germline CDR1 is MDHEN and CDR2 SYDVKM. After removal of 6 bases from V and 3 bases from J, the junction contained 7 bases not matched to a gene. The CDR3 loop spans 15 amino acids.

The chain carries TRBV4-2 and TRBJ2-7; 8 bases agree with TRBD1. CDR3 length: 15 amino acids. V trimming: 3 bases; J trimming: 2 bases; junction bases outside the gene matches: 6. Germline CDR1 LGHNA, CDR2 YNFKEQ. The CDR3 bases are TGTGCCAGCAGCCATGGTGACAGGGGAACCTACGAGCAGTACTTC. Translated, it gives CASSHGDRGTYEQYF.

V is TRBV2 and J is TRBJ2-2, with D possibly TRBD1 on 6 matching bases. The CDR3 contains 17 residues. With 6 bases removed from V and 3 bases from J, the gap between germline ends came to 20 bases. Germline CDR1 reads SNHLY; CDR2 reads FYNNEI. The CDR3, as DNA: TGTGCCAGCAGAAGTATAACCGGGACACCCGACACCGGGGAGCTGTTTTTT. Translating gives CASRSITGTPDTGELFF.

This chain joins TRBV29-1 and TRBJ2-3; no firm D call. The germline V gene has CDR1 SQVTM and CDR2 ANQGSEA. Trimming took off 6 bases at V and 7 bases at J, with 14 bases between the two ends. CDR3 length equals 12 residues. This chain's CDR3 is CSVTPGPNTQYF. CDR3 sequence (DNA): TGCAGCGTGACCCCCGGGCCTAATACGCAGTATTTT.

This clonotype was seen a few times. The chain's CDR3 is CASSLEFRGSTDTQYF. The CDR3 DNA reads as TGCGCCAGCAGCTTGGAATTTCGGGGGAGCACAGATACGCAGTATTTT. This chain links TRBV5-1 with TRBJ2-3, with a tentative D call TRBD2 (6 bases). CDR3 length: 16 residues. V lost 0 bases to trimming and J lost 0 bases, with 11 bases between them. The germline CDR1 and CDR2 sequences are SGHRS and YFSETQ.

The chain joins TRBV7-9 to TRBJ2-5; 8 bases map to TRBD1. With 5 bases clipped from V and 7 bases from J, the junction kept 15 bases outside the gene matches. CDR1 and CDR2 (germline): SEHNR, FQNEAQ (reference sequence). CDR3 length equals 16 residues. CDR3: CASSHSTGVPYATQYF. The CDR3 nucleotides read TGTGCCAGCAGCCATTCGACAGGGGTCCCCTATGCGACCCAGTACTTC.

The CDR3 coding sequence is TGCAGCGTGAGCCGGGACCTGACCAATGAGCAGTTCTTC. As protein: CSVSRDLTNEQFF. The chain links TRBV29-1 to TRBJ2-1; D may match TRBD1 or TRBD2 (5 bases each). V dropped 6 bases and J dropped 6 bases, with 15 bases sitting between them. CDR1 is SQVTM, CDR2 ANQGSEA, per germline. This CDR3 is 13 amino acids long.

This clonotype was counted between two and nine times. The genes are TRBV6-5 and TRBJ2-4; TRBD1 is a possible D gene (6 bases). V was shortened by 2 bases and J by 12 bases, with 17 bases between the two germline ends. Germline V gives CDR1 MNHEY, CDR2 SVGAGI. The CDR3 spans 14 residues. The CDR3: CASSYSRGQPPQYF. For the CDR3, the DNA is TGTGCCAGCAGTTACAGCAGGGGCCAGCCACCTCAGTACTTC.

Turning to this clonotype: The junction does not match germline at one end; this may be a read error. This CDR3 is CASSLTPSGRGEQFF. DNA for the CDR3: TGTGCCAGCAGCCTAACCCCTAGCGGGAGAGGTGAGCAGTTCTTC. The chain combines TRBV7-3 with TRBJ2-1, with 10 positions matching TRBD2. From germline, CDR1 is SGHTA and CDR2 FQGTGA. The CDR3 sequence is 15 residues long.

This clonotype has at least ten counts. The chain employs TRBV29-1 and TRBJ2-7; D is possibly TRBD2 (5 bases). CDR1 and CDR2 from the germline V gene are SQVTM and ANQGSEA. The CDR3 extends over 13 amino acids. Trimming took off 3 bases at V and 9 bases at J, with 18 bases between the two ends. The CDR3 DNA reads as TGCAGCGTTGATGGGCTAGCCGGAGGCGTGCAGTACTTC. The encoded protein is CSVDGLAGGVQYF.

The chain joins TRBV27 to TRBJ2-1, with TRBD2 matching over 9 bases. V shed 5 bases, J shed 7 bases, and the junction held 12 bases outside the gene matches. The germline V gene encodes CDR1 MNHEY and CDR2 SMNVEV (reference sequence). The CDR3 consists of 16 residues. This CDR3 is CASSRRWLAGKNEQFF. CDR3 sequence (DNA): TGTGCCAGCAGTAGGCGTTGGCTAGCGGGAAAAAATGAGCAGTTCTTC.

The chain has TRBV3-1 and TRBJ1-1, with D tentatively TRBD1 (5 bases). Per the germline V gene, CDR1 is LGHDT and CDR2 is YNNKEL (reference sequence). Between the trimmed V and J ends, which lost 5 bases and 2 bases, there was a span of 12 bases. CDR3 length: 14 residues. The CDR3 sequence: CASSFRGANTEAFF. The CDR3 DNA is TGTGCCAGCAGCTTCCGCGGGGCAAACACTGAAGCTTTCTTT.

This clonotype was detected ten times or more. The J gene is TRBJ2-1, the V gene TRBV29-1; D is possibly TRBD2 (6 bases). The CDR3 length is 15 residues. Trimming cost V 3 bases and J 5 bases, with 17 bases left between them. Germline CDR1 SQVTM, CDR2 ANQGSEA. CDR3 nucleotides: TGCAGCGTTGAGTCCGATCGGGAGAGCGACAATGAGCAGTTCTTC. It specifies CSVESDRESDNEQFF.

The sample holds a few counts of this clonotype. The chain uses TRBV7-9 and TRBJ2-7; D is undetermined. Looked up from germline, CDR1 is SEHNR and CDR2 is FQNEAQ (reference sequence). The CDR3 sequence is 12 residues long. Trimming pared 5 bases from V and 3 bases from J, leaving 8 bases between. CDR3 bases: TGTGCCAGCAGCCCCCTGGACTACGAGCAGTACTTC. Translating it yields CASSPLDYEQYF. The complete variable domain, with remaining parts taken from reference TRBV7-9 and TRBJ2-7, reads DTGVSQNPRHKITKRGQNVTFRCDPISEHNRLYWYRQTLGQGPEFLTYFQNEAQLEKSRLLSDRFSAERPKGSFSTLEIQRTEQGDSAMYLCASSPLDYEQYFGPGTRLTVT.

The gene calls are TRBV24-1 and TRBJ2-6; D may be TRBD1 or TRBD2 (5 bases each). The CDR3 runs to 17 residues. The V and J ends lost 4 bases and 4 bases respectively, with 16 bases between them. Germline CDR1 KGHDR, CDR2 SFDVKD. CDR3: CATSDPRGPLGANVLTF. Written as DNA, the CDR3 is TGTGCCACCAGTGACCCCCGGGGCCCATTGGGGGCCAACGTCCTGACTTTC.

V and J are TRBV20-1 and TRBJ1-5; D perhaps matches TRBD1 (6 bases). Trimming removed 7 bases at V and 6 bases at J, with 16 bases between. Germline V gives CDR1 DFQATT, CDR2 SNEGSKA (reference sequence). CDR3 size: 13 residues. This CDR3 reads CSGTGGAGQPQHF. Written as DNA, the CDR3 is TGCAGTGGGACGGGGGGCGCCGGTCAGCCCCAGCATTTT.

This clonotype was seen a handful of times. V is TRBV6-2 or TRBV6-3 and J is TRBJ2-7; possible D gene TRBD1, 6 bases. Trimming pared 4 bases from V and 2 bases from J, leaving 12 bases between. Looked up from germline, CDR1 is MNHEY and CDR2 is SVGEGT. The CDR3 sequence is 14 residues long. The CDR3 coding sequence is TGTGCCAGCAGTTCCCGGACAGCACCCTACGAGCAGTACTTC. Translating gives CASSSRTAPYEQYF.

CDR3 amino acids: CSARDHGESSYEQYF. DNA of the CDR3: TGCAGTGCTAGAGATCACGGGGAAAGCTCCTACGAGCAGTACTTC. This rearrangement joins TRBV20-1 to TRBJ2-7; D is perhaps TRBD2 (5 bases). Germline-derived CDR1 and CDR2 are DFQATT and SNEGSKA (reference sequence). V lost 0 bases and J 0 bases, leaving 12 bases between the germline ends. The CDR3 contains 15 residues.

This clonotype turned up a few times. The CDR3 nucleotides read TGTGCCAGCAGCGTAACAGGGGGCTATGGCTACACCTTC. It yields the protein CASSVTGGYGYTF. The V gene is TRBV12-3 or TRBV12-4, the J gene TRBJ1-2, with 8 positions matching TRBD1. The CDR3 is 13 residues long. V was clipped by 6 bases and J by 4 bases; unmatched bases: 4.

This clonotype was seen more than once but under ten times. This sequence joins TRBV20-1 and TRBJ2-7; 8 nucleotides match TRBD1. The CDR3 sequence is 13 residues long. Germline CDR1 reads DFQATT; CDR2 reads SNEGSKA (reference sequence). Trimming removed 5 bases from V and 2 bases from J; junction bases left unmatched: 5. The CDR3: CSAADREPYEQYF. In DNA, the CDR3 is TGCAGTGCTGCGGACAGGGAACCCTACGAGCAGTACTTC.

This clonotype came up a few times. The chain has TRBV6-2 or TRBV6-3 and TRBJ2-5; 8 bases are shared with TRBD2. The germline CDR1 and CDR2 sequences are MNHEY and SVGEGT. The trim removed 0 bases at V and 4 bases at J, leaving 1 base unmatched. The CDR3 runs 14 residues. The CDR3 DNA follows: TGTGCCAGCAGTTACTCACTAGCGGTAGAGACCCAGTACTTC. Translating gives CASSYSLAVETQYF.

This clonotype was found many times. The chain couples TRBV19 to TRBJ2-1; D is undetermined. The CDR3 covers 15 residues. V lost 9 bases, J lost 1 base, and 16 bases lay in between. CDR1 and CDR2 (germline): LNHDA, SQIVND (reference sequence). The CDR3 coding sequence is TGTGCCAGCAGTGCAGGTGGTGGATCCTACAATGAGCAGTTCTTC. It codes for CASSAGGGSYNEQFF.

This clonotype was seen only a few times. The chain combines TRBV6-5 with TRBJ1-5, with TRBD1 as a possible D gene (6 bases). The CDR3 spans 14 residues. The V gene lost 4 bases and the J gene lost 4 bases, with 11 bases spanning the gap. Germline CDR1 reads MNHEY; CDR2 reads SVGAGI. The CDR3 nucleotides are TGTGCCAGCAGTTTCCGGGACAAAAATCAGCCCCAGCATTTT. This gives the protein CASSFRDKNQPQHF.

This chain uses TRBV20-1 with TRBJ2-1; TRBD2 aligns across 13 bases. J gave up 8 bases and V 3 bases, and 4 bases lay outside the gene matches. The CDR3 contains 14 residues. Germline values: CDR1 DFQATT, CDR2 SNEGSKA (reference sequence). As DNA, the CDR3 is TGCAGTGCTAGTCTGACTAGCGGGAGGTATGAGCAGTTCTTC. This encodes CSASLTSGRYEQFF.

This clonotype occurred a few times. The V call is TRBV4-1, the J call TRBJ1-3; D is unclear. The CDR3 extends over 16 amino acids. Looked up from germline, CDR1 is MGHRA and CDR2 is YSYEKL. V was cut by 1 base and J by 0 bases, with 10 bases left in between. The CDR3 DNA reads as TGCGCCAGCAGCCAAGCGGCAGCCAGCTCTGGAAACACCATATATTTT. Its protein product is CASSQAAASSGNTIYF.

This sequence joins TRBV18 and TRBJ2-7; D ambiguous. Germline loops: CDR1 KGHSH, CDR2 LQKENI. The CDR3 has 14 residues. Trimming shortened V by 1 base and J by 5 bases, and 12 bases separated the two germline ends. The CDR3 region is CASSPRAGGDEQYF. In nucleotides, the CDR3 is TGTGCCAGCTCACCACGGGCAGGCGGCGACGAGCAGTACTTC.

This clonotype has only a few counts. CDR3 amino acids: CASSYDWSNSPLHF. The CDR3 DNA sequence: TGTGCCAGCAGTTACGACTGGTCAAATTCACCCCTCCACTTT. The rearrangement uses TRBV6-5 and TRBJ1-6, with D hard to call. Trimming cost V 2 bases and J 7 bases, with 9 bases left between them. The CDR3 runs 14 residues. Germline lookup yields CDR1 MNHEY and CDR2 SVGAGI.

This clonotype was picked up many times. Written as DNA, the CDR3 is TGTGCCAGCGCTTCCCGGGTCTTAACCTCAAATGGCTACACCTTC. As protein: CASASRVLTSNGYTF. V gene TRBV7-2 combines with J gene TRBJ1-2; D is unresolved. The CDR3 is 15 residues long. The germline CDR1 and CDR2 sequences are SGHTA and FQGNSA. Trimming pared 8 bases from V and 6 bases from J, leaving 22 bases between.

This clonotype turned up a few times. The chain has TRBV7-3 and TRBJ2-1; tentatively, D is TRBD2 (6 bases). The germline gives CDR1 SGHTA, CDR2 FQGTGA. V was shortened by 2 bases and J by 7 bases, with 15 bases between the two germline ends. CDR3 length: 15 amino acids. The CDR3 spells CASSLAPQGGNEQFF. In nucleotides, the CDR3 is TGTGCCAGCAGCTTAGCGCCCCAGGGAGGTAATGAGCAGTTCTTC.